This T cell receptor (beta chain) was identified during a study of CD8 T cells in Susac syndrome. The multiple sclerosis controls consisted of treatment-naive patients with relapsing-remitting disease, either stable or active. Negative isolation was applied to CD8+ and CD4+ T cells, and FACS enrichment was applied to TEMRA cells. Trimming removed 8 bases from V and 5 bases from J, with 15 bases in between. The CDR3 runs 13 residues. CDR1 and CDR2 (germline): MNHNS, SASEGT. After extraction with the RNeasy kit, roughly 0.5 to 1 ug of the RNA was reverse transcribed using random hexamers. The authors amplified TCR beta CDR3 across 54 Vbeta and 13 Jbeta using immunoSEQ multiplex PCR. Each CDR3 protein is one row after TCRdb ran MiXCR on the immunoSEQ multiplex PCR reads. The table lists around 140,000 distinct CDR3 sequences, roughly 76% of them singletons.

This clonotype was obtained from a human donor with multiple sclerosis. Sample: CD8+ T cells from PBMCs. The chain is built from TRBV6-1 and TRBJ1-1; no definite D call. CDR3 bases: TGTGCCAGCGGGTTTGGGGTAGGGACTGAAGCTTTCTTT. It translates to CASGFGVGTEAFF.